Listed below are T cell receptor beta chains from one sample, sequenced in a study of a mutant IDH1 vaccine in newly diagnosed glioma. These receptors' targets are unknown. Here immunoSEQ multiplex PCR was the method, and the copy in TCRdb shows in-frame clones only, minus some. The sample has tens of thousands of clones, about four fifths seen once. The sequences come from PBMCs, collected from a glioma patient whose treatment included an IDH1 peptide vaccine. All receptors derive from a man aged 25 to 40 with glioma. Each CDR3 is given with its conserved first and last residue. D genes are given only for firm matches. Clone size, where shown, is once, few, many, or a class for clones that have expanded.

J: TRBJ2-4; size: -; D: -; V: TRBV28; DNA: TGTGCCAGCAGTTTAAGGGACATTCAGTACTTC; CDR3: CASSLRDIQYF
J: TRBJ2-7; size: -; D: -; V: TRBV5-1; DNA: TGCGCCAGCAGCTCCTCCTACGAGCAGTACTTC; CDR3: CASSSSYEQYF
J: TRBJ2-7; size: once; D: -; V: TRBV29-1; DNA: TGCAGCGTTGAACAGGCCACAGACTACGAGCAGTACTTC; CDR3: CSVEQATDYEQYF
J: TRBJ2-3; size: -; D: TRBD2; V: TRBV4-3; DNA: TGCGCCAGCAGCCAATATGCGGGGGAATGGGGCACAGATACGCAGTATTTT; CDR3: CASSQYAGEWGTDTQYF
J: TRBJ1-1; size: -; D: -; V: TRBV27; DNA: TGTGCCAGCAGTTGGCAATTCACAAAAGGGGTTTACACTGAAGCTTTCTTT; CDR3: CASSWQFTKGVYTEAFF
J: TRBJ1-2; size: -; D: -; V: TRBV30; DNA: TGTGCCTGGAGTGCCCACCCCCAGGGTGGCTACACCTTC; CDR3: CAWSAHPQGGYTF
J: TRBJ1-2; size: once; D: -; V: TRBV30; DNA: TGTGCCTGGAGAGGGCAGGAGCACTATGGCTACACCTTC; CDR3: CAWRGQEHYGYTF
J: TRBJ1-6; size: -; D: TRBD1; V: TRBV4-3; DNA: TGCGCCAGCAGCCAGCGACAGGGGGCTAATAATTCACCCCTCCACTTT; CDR3: CASSQRQGANNSPLHF
J: TRBJ2-3; size: -; D: -; V: TRBV7-3; DNA: TGTGCCAGCAGCTCCCTTGGCGGCACGCAGTATTTT; CDR3: CASSSLGGTQYF
J: TRBJ2-2; size: -; D: -; V: TRBV6-1; DNA: TGTGCCAGCAGCCCGAGGCTCGCGAACACCGGGGAGCTGTTTTTT; CDR3: CASSPRLANTGELFF
J: TRBJ2-5; size: -; D: -; V: TRBV5-1; DNA: TGCGCCAGCAGTCTGATAGGGCGTGAGACCCAGTACTTC; CDR3: CASSLIGRETQYF
J: TRBJ1-2; size: -; D: TRBD1; V: TRBV5-1; DNA: TGCGCCAGCAGCTTACTCGGGACAGGGGTCGACGGCTACACCTTC; CDR3: CASSLLGTGVDGYTF
J: TRBJ1-6; size: -; D: -; V: TRBV30; DNA: TGTGCCTGGAGTGTACGGGGGGGATACGATAATTCACCCCTCCACTTT; CDR3: CAWSVRGGYDNSPLHF
J: TRBJ1-5; size: -; D: -; V: TRBV19; DNA: TGTGCCAGTAGCATCGGGCAGAACAATCAGCCCCAGCATTTT; CDR3: CASSIGQNNQPQHF
J: TRBJ1-6; size: -; D: -; V: TRBV7-9; DNA: TGTGCCAGCAGCTTATGGGAATGGGATTCACCCCTCCACTTT; CDR3: CASSLWEWDSPLHF
J: TRBJ2-2; size: -; D: -; V: TRBV2; DNA: TGTGCCAGCAGTGAAGCACGAGGCACCGGGGAGCTGTTTTTT; CDR3: CASSEARGTGELFF
J: TRBJ2-7; size: -; D: -; V: TRBV19; DNA: TGTGCCAGTAGTATAGCCCAGAACCACGGGAAGCAGTACTTC; CDR3: CASSIAQNHGKQYF
J: TRBJ1-1; size: -; D: -; V: TRBV27; DNA: TGTGCCAGCAGCCTTTGGGAGGGCACTGAAGCTTTCTTT; CDR3: CASSLWEGTEAFF
J: TRBJ2-7; size: once; D: -; V: TRBV4-2; DNA: TGTGCCAGCAGCCAAGTGGAACAGGGCCCTAGGGATCAGTACTTC; CDR3: CASSQVEQGPRDQYF
J: TRBJ2-7; size: -; D: TRBD1; V: TRBV30; DNA: TGTGCCTCAACAGGGGTCTACTACGAGCAGTACTTC; CDR3: CASTGVYYEQYF
J: TRBJ1-5; size: -; D: TRBD1; V: TRBV28; DNA: TGTGCCAGTAGGGACAGGGTTCGTCAGCCCCAGCATTTT; CDR3: CASRDRVRQPQHF
J: TRBJ2-5; size: once; D: -; V: TRBV7-8; DNA: TGTGCCAGCAGCTTTGGGAAGCAAGAGACCCAGTACTTC; CDR3: CASSFGKQETQYF
J: TRBJ1-5; size: -; D: -; V: TRBV7-8; DNA: TGTGCCAGCAGCTTATCAGAGGGATTACAGCCCCAGCATTTT; CDR3: CASSLSEGLQPQHF
J: TRBJ2-2; size: -; D: -; V: TRBV21-1; DNA: TGTGCCAGCAACCCTATTTCCATGAGGCGGGGAGCTGTTTTT; CDR3: CASNPISMRRGAVF